This TCR beta chain was observed in a study of identical twins. A single record per CDR3 protein comes from TCRdb applying MiXCR to the 5' RACE reads. The data contain approximately 890,000 distinct CDR3 sequences, around 12% of them singletons. This clonotype was detected a few times. Its antigen remains unidentified. Germline V CDR1 and CDR2: SQVTM, ANQGSEA. The CDR3 spans 13 residues. Trimming shortened V by 4 bases and J by 6 bases, and 13 bases separated the two germline ends. General study results and limits: Weaker excess sharing between twins was seen in beta out-of-frame sequences.

In addition, the sample was reused for a study of yellow fever vaccine responses in identical twins.

The gene calls are TRBV29-1 and TRBJ2-1; no firm D call. The TCR was taken from a woman under 30 in good health. Sequencing was performed on PBMCs. CDR3 loop: CSVVWDDSNEQFF. The CDR3 DNA sequence: TGCAGCGTTGTGTGGGATGACTCCAATGAGCAGTTCTTC.